The 30 T cell receptor beta chains below all came from one sample that was sequenced in a study of Ad26.COV2.S vaccination and SARS-CoV-2 variants. Specified treatment: about 20 received Ad26.COV2.S at low or high dose, single or two shots; 5 received placebo; per-sample allocation not given. On day 63 after the first injection, vaccine and placebo recipients gave samples. The assay was immunoSEQ multiplex PCR, and TCRdb's table has in-frame clones only and misses some. The sample has about 350,000 clones; 80% to 90% are singletons. Material: peripheral blood, obtained in a trial of Ad26.COV2.S vaccine versus placebo. Receptor source: a person aged 18-65 years who received the Ad26.COV2.S COVID-19 vaccine or a placebo.

The chain uses TRBV6-1 and TRBJ2-2; D may be TRBD1 or TRBD2 (5 bases each). This CDR3 contains 16 residues. Trimming pared 4 bases from V and 1 base from J, leaving 13 bases between. Germline loops: CDR1 MNHNS, CDR2 SASEGT. CDR3 DNA sequence: TGTGCCAGCAGTGTTCCGGGACGGAAGAACACCGGGGAGCTGTTTTTT. Translation: CASSVPGRKNTGELFF.

V usage is TRBV11-2 and J usage is TRBJ1-2; TRBD1 agrees at 8 bases. This CDR3 spans 15 amino acids. CDR1 is SGHAT, CDR2 FQNNGV, per germline. The V segment lost 1 base and the J segment 4 bases; nucleotides outside the gene matches: 5. The CDR3 DNA sequence: TGTGCCAGCAGCTTAGCAGGGGGCTTCGCCTATGGCTACACCTTC. It specifies CASSLAGGFAYGYTF.

The V gene is TRBV5-5, the J gene TRBJ2-2; D is perhaps TRBD2 (6 bases). V lost 1 base, J lost 1 base, and 8 bases lay in between. The CDR3 extends over 15 amino acids. The germline V gene encodes CDR1 SGHKS and CDR2 YYEKEE (reference sequence). Here the CDR3 DNA reads TGTGCCAGCAGCTTGTCGCGGGAGAACACCGGGGAGCTGTTTTTT. This translates into CASSLSRENTGELFF.

The genes are TRBV10-1 and TRBJ1-3; D is perhaps TRBD1 (6 bases). V lost 5 bases to trimming and J lost 0 bases, with 14 bases between them. The CDR3 extends over 16 amino acids. From germline, CDR1 is WNHNN and CDR2 SYGVQD (reference sequence). For the CDR3, the DNA is TGCGCCAGCAGTCCCTCGGGGGGCGACTCTGGAAACACCATATATTTT. Its protein product is CASSPSGGDSGNTIYF.

This rearrangement joins TRBV6-2 or TRBV6-3 to TRBJ2-1; 10 bases agree with TRBD2. CDR1 and CDR2 from the germline V gene are MNHEY and SVGEGT. This CDR3 is built from 16 residues. After removal of 5 bases from V and 2 bases from J, the junction contained 6 bases not matched to a gene. CDR3 amino acids: CASSRLAGGPYNEQFF. The CDR3 nucleotides are TGTGCCAGCAGTCGATTAGCGGGGGGTCCCTACAATGAGCAGTTCTTC.

This clone appeared a single time. The sample has other DNA sequences that encode this CDR3 too. The chain's CDR3 is CASSYSGQGHQPQHF. Written as DNA, the CDR3 is TGTGCCAGCAGTTACTCGGGACAGGGTCATCAGCCCCAGCATTTT. The genes are TRBV6-5 and TRBJ1-5; TRBD1 matches 9 bases. Germline V lookup: CDR1 MNHEY, CDR2 SVGAGI. J gave up 5 bases and V 0 bases, and 2 bases lay outside the gene matches. This CDR3 is 15 amino acids long.

The CDR3 DNA reads TGTGCCAGCAGCTTAGTGGGGACACCGAACACCGGGGAGCTGTTTTTT. Its protein product is CASSLVGTPNTGELFF. The J gene is TRBJ2-2, the V gene TRBV7-2, with a possible D match to TRBD1 (6 bases). This CDR3 region has 16 residues. The ends were cut back, 1 base at V and 0 bases at J, with 9 bases in the middle. Germline assignment: CDR1 SGHTA and CDR2 FQGNSA.

The chain employs TRBV2 and TRBJ1-3, with unresolved D. The V gene lost 7 bases and the J gene lost 1 base, with 2 bases spanning the gap. This CDR3 has 11 amino acids. Germline V gene lookup returns CDR1 SNHLY and CDR2 FYNNEI. CDR3 sequence: CASKSGNTIYF. CDR3 DNA: TGTGCCAGCAAGTCTGGAAACACCATATATTTT.

This clone turned up a few times. The chain joins TRBV19 to TRBJ2-7, with D perhaps matching TRBD2 (5 bases). The CDR3 totals 12 residues. Trimming removed 7 bases from V and 9 bases from J, with 16 bases in between. Germline V gene data show CDR1 as LNHDA and CDR2 as SQIVND (reference sequence). The CDR3 DNA sequence: TGTGCCAGTAAGTGGGAGAGCGAAGGGCAGTACTTC. It yields the protein CASKWESEGQYF.

The CDR3 reads CASSESWSTGELFF. The DNA for the CDR3 is TGCGCCAGCAGTGAAAGCTGGAGCACCGGGGAGCTGTTTTTT. The genes are TRBV10-2 and TRBJ2-2; D unresolved. V lost 3 bases to trimming and J lost 4 bases, with 9 bases between them. Germline loops: CDR1 WSHSY, CDR2 SAAADI. The CDR3 is made up of 14 amino acids.

V is TRBV14 and J is TRBJ2-7, with D hard to call. Trimming took 2 bases from V and 3 from J, leaving 14 bases between them. CDR1 and CDR2 from the germline V gene are SGHDN and FVKESK. The CDR3 sequence is 15 residues long. The CDR3 is CASSQFAADGYEQYF. For the CDR3, the DNA is TGTGCCAGCAGCCAATTCGCGGCGGATGGCTACGAGCAGTACTTC. Supplemented by reference TRBV14 and TRBJ2-7, the full variable domain reads EAGVTQFPSHSVIEKGQTVTLRCDPISGHDNLYWYRRVMGKEIKFLLHFVKESKQDESGMPNNRFLAERTGGTYSTLKVQPAELEDSGVYFCASSQFAADGYEQYFGPGTRLTVT.

The V gene is TRBV29-1, the J gene TRBJ1-2, with TRBD1 as a possible D gene (6 bases). This CDR3 contains 12 residues. Germline CDR1 SQVTM, CDR2 ANQGSEA. The V end was cut by 4 bases, the J end by 4 bases, with 10 bases between. CDR3: CSVGGGSYGYTF. CDR3 nucleotides: TGCAGCGTTGGAGGGGGAAGCTATGGCTACACCTTC.

V and J are TRBV19 and TRBJ2-1; 12 bases fit TRBD2. Per germline, CDR1 LNHDA and CDR2 SQIVND (reference sequence). This CDR3 has 17 amino acids. The V gene end was trimmed by 5 bases and the J gene end by 9 bases; junction bases not matched to a gene: 14. The CDR3 loop reads CASSARLAGARSGEQFF. The CDR3 bases are TGTGCCAGTAGTGCGAGACTAGCGGGAGCTAGATCGGGTGAGCAGTTCTTC.

The chain carries TRBV29-1 and TRBJ2-2, with 9 bases matching TRBD2. Trimming removed 4 bases from V and 7 bases from J; junction bases left unmatched: 7. The CDR3 totals 14 residues. The germline CDR1 and CDR2 sequences are SQVTM and ANQGSEA. The CDR3 DNA reads as TGCAGCGTTGTTGGAGCGGGAGGAAACGGGGAGCTGTTTTTT. This gives the protein CSVVGAGGNGELFF.

V gene TRBV10-1 combines with J gene TRBJ2-3, with D perhaps TRBD1 or TRBD2 (5 bases each). The V gene's germline CDR1 is WNHNN and CDR2 SYGVQD (reference sequence). The CDR3 contains 15 residues. V gave up 6 bases and J gave up 2 bases, with 15 bases separating them. The CDR3 here is CASSETRGVTDTQYF. The DNA for the CDR3 is TGCGCCAGCAGCGAGACAAGAGGGGTCACAGATACGCAGTATTTT.

This chain links TRBV7-9 with TRBJ2-7, with D maybe TRBD1 (6 bases). V was shortened by 5 bases and J by 0 bases, with 11 bases between the two germline ends. The length of the CDR3 is 14 residues. Looked up from germline, CDR1 is SEHNR and CDR2 is FQNEAQ (reference sequence). CDR3 sequence: CASSGQILSYEQYF. For the CDR3, the DNA is TGTGCCAGCAGCGGACAGATCCTCTCCTACGAGCAGTACTTC.

This clone has a single count. CDR3 bases: TGTGCCAGCAGCGTAGACTCCTACTCCTACGAGCAGTACTTC. Its translation: CASSVDSYSYEQYF. J is TRBJ2-7 and V is TRBV9, with D hard to call. The CDR3 totals 14 residues. Germline V gives CDR1 SGDLS, CDR2 YYNGEE. V was cut by 0 bases and J by 0 bases, with 7 bases left in between.

Comments on this clone: A much bigger clone sits one base away, suggesting this may be a read error. The sample carries other DNA sequences with the same CDR3. V gene TRBV9 combines with J gene TRBJ2-7, with D unclear. The CDR3 sequence is 12 residues long. V lost 4 bases and J lost 0, with 5 bases in between. CDR1 and CDR2 (germline): SGDLS, YYNGEE. This CDR3 reads CASSSSSYEQYF. DNA for the CDR3: TGTGCCAGCAGCTCGAGCTCCTACGAGCAGTACTTC.

The chain joins TRBV4-3 to TRBJ1-2; 8 bases match TRBD1. V dropped 0 bases and J dropped 6; count of bases not matched to a gene: 6. CDR3 size: 15 residues. Per the germline V gene, CDR1 is LGHNA and CDR2 is YSLEER. CDR3 bases: TGCGCCAGCAGCCAAGATGTTGGACAGGGCAATGGCTACACCTTC. Translation: CASSQDVGQGNGYTF.

The CDR3 sequence: CASSWREGAERTDTQYF. The CDR3 coding sequence is TGTGCCAGCAGCTGGCGCGAAGGCGCCGAACGCACAGATACGCAGTATTTT. The V gene is TRBV11-2, the J gene TRBJ2-3, with no clear D. Germline V lookup: CDR1 SGHAT, CDR2 FQNNGV. With 4 bases removed from V and 1 base from J, the gap between germline ends came to 18 bases. The CDR3 is 17 residues long.

The chain employs TRBV6-1 and TRBJ1-5, with a weak D call TRBD1 (5 bases). From germline, CDR1 is MNHNS and CDR2 SASEGT. Trimming removed 1 base from V and 3 bases from J, with 19 bases in between. The CDR3 extends over 18 amino acids. The CDR3 sequence is CASSEGGTQNLLNQPQHF. The CDR3 region has the DNA TGTGCCAGCAGTGAAGGAGGGACGCAAAACCTGCTCAATCAGCCCCAGCATTTT.

V is TRBV19 and J is TRBJ2-4; 9 bases fit TRBD1. The germline V gene has CDR1 LNHDA and CDR2 SQIVND (reference sequence). CDR3 length: 15 residues. Unmatched junction bases numbered 7, after V lost 2 bases and J lost 8 bases. The CDR3 DNA sequence: TGTGCCAGTAGTATAAACCGGGGACAGGGTCACATTCAGTACTTC. The encoded protein is CASSINRGQGHIQYF.

The V gene is TRBV7-2, the J gene TRBJ2-1; TRBD2 is a possible D gene (6 bases). CDR3 length equals 15 residues. Germline V gene lookup returns CDR1 SGHTA and CDR2 FQGNSA. V dropped 5 bases and J dropped 7 bases, with 18 bases sitting between them. The CDR3 DNA reads as TGTGCCAGCAGCCGCCCCCCGGGACTGAGAAATGAGCAGTTCTTC. Translation: CASSRPPGLRNEQFF.

This clone was seen a single time. CDR3 sequence (DNA): TGTGCCATCAGTGATGGGCAGAACTATGGCTACACCTTC. Translation: CAISDGQNYGYTF. This chain connects TRBV10-3 to TRBJ1-2; the D is unclear. Germline CDR1 reads ENHRY; CDR2 reads SYGVKD. This CDR3 has 13 residues. V was cut by 3 bases and J by 2 bases, with 7 bases left in between.

The gene calls are TRBV25-1 and TRBJ2-3; no clear D gene. The germline CDR1 and CDR2 sequences are MGHDK and SYGVNS. This CDR3 is built from 14 residues. Trimming left V 4 bases short and J 0 bases short, with 8 bases between. CDR3 sequence: CASSGSLSTDTQYF. Written as DNA, the CDR3 is TGTGCCAGCAGTGGCTCCCTTAGCACAGATACGCAGTATTTT.

V is TRBV19 and J is TRBJ2-5; tentative D call: TRBD2 (6 bases). The CDR3 contains 14 residues. Per the germline V gene, CDR1 is LNHDA and CDR2 is SQIVND (reference sequence). V was clipped by 5 bases and J by 4 bases, with 14 bases between them. CDR3: CASSLSQGGETQYF. The CDR3 coding sequence is TGTGCCAGTAGTCTTAGTCAGGGAGGAGAGACCCAGTACTTC.

This chain links TRBV6-1 with TRBJ2-2; D gene uncertain. CDR1 and CDR2 from the germline V gene are MNHNS and SASEGT. The CDR3 contains 13 residues. V lost 3 bases, J lost 2 bases, and 4 bases lay in between. CDR3 DNA: TGTGCCAGCAGTGATTTAAACACCGGGGAGCTGTTTTTT. Its protein is CASSDLNTGELFF.

The V call is TRBV5-1, the J call TRBJ1-2; D unresolved. From germline, CDR1 is SGHRS and CDR2 YFSETQ. CDR3 length: 12 amino acids. V dropped 0 bases and J dropped 7 bases, with 7 bases sitting between them. The CDR3 reads CASSLDLSGYTF. As DNA, the CDR3 is TGCGCCAGCAGCTTGGATCTTAGTGGCTACACCTTC.

This sequence joins TRBV15 and TRBJ2-5; 11 nucleotides match TRBD2. CDR3 length: 13 residues. After removal of 5 bases from V and 5 bases from J, the junction contained 1 base not matched to a gene. Germline V gene data show CDR1 as LNHNV and CDR2 as YYDKDF (reference sequence). Written as DNA, the CDR3 is TGTGCCACCAGCTCTAGCGGGAGGGAGACCCAGTACTTC. Protein sequence: CATSSSGRETQYF. Complete variable domain (other parts from reference TRBV15 and TRBJ2-5): DAMVIQNPRYQVTQFGKPVTLSCSQTLNHNVMYWYQQKSSQAPKLLFHYYDKDFNNEADTPDNFQSRRPNTSFCFLDIRSPGLGDTAMYLCATSSSGRETQYFGPGTRLLVL.

V and J are TRBV19 and TRBJ2-2, with 12 nucleotides matching TRBD1. The J segment lost 8 bases and the V segment lost 3 bases, leaving 7 bases of the junction unmatched. This CDR3 has 16 residues. The germline V gene encodes CDR1 LNHDA and CDR2 SQIVND (reference sequence). This chain's CDR3 is CASSMARDRGLGELFF. CDR3 coding DNA: TGTGCCAGTAGTATGGCCCGGGACAGGGGGCTAGGGGAGCTGTTTTTT.